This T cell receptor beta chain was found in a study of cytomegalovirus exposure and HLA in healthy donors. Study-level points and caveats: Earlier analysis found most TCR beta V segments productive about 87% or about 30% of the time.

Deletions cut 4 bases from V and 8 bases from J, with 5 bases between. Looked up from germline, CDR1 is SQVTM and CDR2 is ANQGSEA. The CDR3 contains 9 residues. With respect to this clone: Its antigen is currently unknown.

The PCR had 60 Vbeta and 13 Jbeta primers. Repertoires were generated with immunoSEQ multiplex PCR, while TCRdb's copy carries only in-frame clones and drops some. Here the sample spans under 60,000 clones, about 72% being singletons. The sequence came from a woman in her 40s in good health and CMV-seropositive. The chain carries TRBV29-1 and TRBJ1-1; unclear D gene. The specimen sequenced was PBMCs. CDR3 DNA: TGCAGCGTTGGCCTAGAAGCTTTCTTT. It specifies CSVGLEAFF.